The clone carrying this T cell receptor (beta chain) was observed a few times. Original processing notes: Sequence data from immunoSEQ were junction-only and lacked quality scores; consequently, filtering differed. The table came from immunoSEQ multiplex PCR; TCRdb's copy has only in-frame clones and leaves some out. Clone size and the V and J calls come from that table; the DNA yielded D and trimming. The sample lists about 1.1 million clones, 77% seen once, with 0.89% in the top ten. The sample originates from a study of shared clonotypes between healthy human individuals. Across the whole study: Contributing individuals were two females and three males aged 18 to 49.

V lost 2 bases and J 2 bases, leaving 11 bases between the germline ends. The CDR3 loop spans 15 amino acids. In germline, CDR1 is MNHNS, CDR2 SASEGT. This chain uses TRBV6-1 with TRBJ2-3; TRBD1 might be the D (6 bases). Sequencing used memory CD4+ T cells from PBMCs. Sample subset: CD45RA-negative fraction. This TCR derives from a man aged 18 to 29 in good health. Some clones in this sample may be carry-over from other donors' samples. The CDR3 loop is CASSERQGSTDTQYF. CDR3 nucleotides: TGTGCCAGCAGTGAAAGGCAGGGGTCCACAGATACGCAGTATTTT.